This is a list of T cell receptor beta chains from one sample in a study of T cells after yellow fever vaccination. One entry per CDR3 protein results from TCRdb running MiXCR on the 5' RACE reads. Among under 300,000 distinct CDR3 sequences, 6.7% were seen once, and the ten largest hold approximately 0.99%. The sequenced sample was CD4+ T cells sorted from PBMCs, obtained on the day of the yellow fever booster vaccination. The origin of the receptors is a man younger than 45 who received the YFV17D yellow fever vaccine. Both conserved end residues are part of each CDR3. The D gene is left open where the match is weak. Size tells how often a clone was seen (once, few, many) or the class of an expanded clone, and some rows leave it out.

.,TRBJ2-6,TRBV19,.,TGTGCCAGTAGTACCCCGCGACAGCTTGGGGCCAACGTCCTGACTTTC,CASSTPRQLGANVLTF
few,TRBJ2-1,TRBV18,.,TGTGCCAGCTCAACCCTAGCGGAGCAGTTCTTC,CASSTLAEQFF
.,TRBJ2-7,TRBV7-2,.,TGTGCCAGCAGCCTGAGGGGTGACGACAGCGCCTACGAGCAGTACTTC,CASSLRGDDSAYEQYF
.,TRBJ2-1,TRBV12-3/TRBV12-4,.,TGTGCCAGCAGTCCACCTCAGACAAATGAGCAGTTCTTC,CASSPPQTNEQFF
many,TRBJ1-2,TRBV7-2,.,TGTGCCAGCAGCTTGGGGGATCCCTATGGCTACACCTTC,CASSLGDPYGYTF
many,TRBJ2-4,TRBV6-5,.,TGTGCCAGCAGTTACTCCCCGGTCGACGCCAAAAACATTCAGTACTTC,CASSYSPVDAKNIQYF
.,TRBJ2-7,TRBV20-1,.,TGCAGTTTGGGAAGCTACGAGCAGTACTTC,CSLGSYEQYF
.,TRBJ2-1,TRBV5-1,.,TGCGCCAGCAGCTTAGTGGCGGGGATGCCTGGGAATGAGCAGTTCTTC,CASSLVAGMPGNEQFF
many,TRBJ2-5,TRBV5-1,.,TGCGCCAGCAGCCGGAATAGGGAAGAGACCCAGTACTTC,CASSRNREETQYF
.,TRBJ2-1,TRBV6-1,.,TGTGCCAGCAGCCGCAGGGTACCCGGGACATCGACCTACAATGAGCAGTTCTTC,CASSRRVPGTSTYNEQFF
.,TRBJ2-2,TRBV5-4,.,TGTGCCAGCAGCCCGGGCGGGACAACGACCGTGGGGGAGCTGTTTTTT,CASSPGGTTTVGELFF
many,TRBJ1-6,TRBV20-1,TRBD1,TGCAGTGCTAGTCATCGGACAGGGGGCTATAATTCACCCCTCCACTTT,CSASHRTGGYNSPLHF
.,TRBJ2-3,TRBV20-1,.,TGCTGTGCTAGAGATGAGGGAAGACAGCGGTCAGATACGCAGTATTTT,CCARDEGRQRSDTQYF
.,TRBJ2-2,TRBV5-8,.,TGTGCCAGCAGCACCGGGGCCCTCTTCACCGGGGAGCTGTTTTTT,CASSTGALFTGELFF
.,TRBJ2-7,TRBV6-2/TRBV6-3,.,TGTGCCAGCAGTGCACCAGGGGGAGGCGAGCAGTACTTC,CASSAPGGGEQYF
.,TRBJ1-6,TRBV9,.,TGTGCCAGCAGCCCTGAGGTTCAGCAAAATTCACCCCTCCACTTT,CASSPEVQQNSPLHF
many,TRBJ2-1,TRBV12-3/TRBV12-4,TRBD1,TGTGCCAGCAGCTGGACAGGCTCCTACAATGAGCAGTTCTTC,CASSWTGSYNEQFF
.,TRBJ2-2,TRBV24-1,.,TGTGCCACCAGCACCCCCCGGCACCCGCACCCCGGGGAGCTGTTTTTT,CATSTPRHPHPGELFF
many,TRBJ2-3,TRBV10-3,TRBD1,TGTGCCATCAGTGAGTCGACAGGGTCAGATACGCAGTATTTT,CAISESTGSDTQYF
.,TRBJ2-7,TRBV2,.,TGTGCCAGCGCCCGGGGGGCAGTAGTCAGTGAGCAGTACTTC,CASARGAVVSEQYF
few,TRBJ1-2,TRBV20-1,.,TGCAGTGCTACGGGGGTGGGCTACACCTTC,CSATGVGYTF
many,TRBJ2-7,TRBV6-5,.,TGTGCCAGCAGGGGAGGAGGGGCGTACGAGCAGTACTTC,CASRGGGAYEQYF
few,TRBJ1-6,TRBV16,.,TGTGCCAGCAGCCAATTGGATTCCTCACCCCTCCACTTT,CASSQLDSSPLHF
.,TRBJ2-5,TRBV27,TRBD2,TGTGCCAGCAGCTCTTCGGGGGTACTAGCGGGAGACTCTCGGCGGGAGACCCAGTACTTC,CASSSSGVLAGDSRRETQYF
few,TRBJ2-2,TRBV5-1,.,TGCGCCAGCAGCCTAGGACCCTCGCCCACCGGGGAGCTGTTTTTT,CASSLGPSPTGELFF
many,TRBJ2-5,TRBV29-1,.,TGCAGCGTTGCCCCGGTAGAGACCCAGTACTTC,CSVAPVETQYF
few,TRBJ2-2,TRBV7-9,.,TGTGCCAGCAGCTCCCCCGGGGGCGCGAACACCGGGGAGCTGTTTTTT,CASSSPGGANTGELFF
.,TRBJ1-5,TRBV14,.,TGTGCCAGCAGCCGGACAGATAGCAATCAGCCCCAGCATTTT,CASSRTDSNQPQHF
.,TRBJ2-3,TRBV20-1,.,TGCAGTGCTAGGATGAGACAATACACAAATACGCAGTATTTT,CSARMRQYTNTQYF
many,TRBJ2-7,TRBV7-8,TRBD2,TGTGCCAGCAGCTTAGTGCCCTACCGTAGCGGGAGGGCCGGTTACGAGCAGTACTTC,CASSLVPYRSGRAGYEQYF
few,TRBJ2-1,TRBV14,.,TGTGCCAGCAGCCATAGCGCCGGGACCGAGCAGTTCTTC,CASSHSAGTEQFF
.,TRBJ1-2,TRBV6-2/TRBV6-3,TRBD1,TGTGCCAGCAGCTCCACAGGGGTCGGCTACACCTTC,CASSSTGVGYTF
.,TRBJ2-3,TRBV29-1,TRBD2,TGCAGCGGGGGGGAGGGCCTGGGAGATACGCAGTATTTT,CSGGEGLGDTQYF
many,TRBJ1-2,TRBV7-2,TRBD1,TGTGCCAGCAGCTTCAAGGACAGGGCCGGATATGGCTACACCTTC,CASSFKDRAGYGYTF
few,TRBJ2-1,TRBV5-1,TRBD1,TGCGCCAGCAGCATAACAGGGGGCGACCCAGGGGTTCGCGAGCAGTTCTTC,CASSITGGDPGVREQFF